Only one count was recorded for the clone carrying this TCR beta chain. Its antigen is undetermined. V was pared by 0 bases and J by 4 bases, with 11 bases between. In germline, CDR1 is SGHRS, CDR2 YFSETQ. The CDR3 has 14 residues. On the basis of clinical symptoms, serum thyroxine and TRAb, thyroid ultrasound and orbital computed tomography, diagnoses were made. This specimen comes from a study of T cells in Graves' hyperthyroidism and ophthalmopathy. General study points: Before onset, by a median of approximately 5.9 months, the model predicted ophthalmopathy.

Template material for amplifying TCR beta CDR3 regions consisted of RNA transcripts. Initially, a first-round RT-PCR of the TCR CDR3 employed the HTBI primer set. TCRdb redid the calling of the multiplex PCR reads with MiXCR, one entry per CDR3 protein. The sample gives under 350,000 distinct CDR3 sequences, roughly 21% of which show up once; roughly 52% is in the top ten. The genes are TRBV5-1 and TRBJ2-7, with D perhaps TRBD2 (5 bases). This TCR was recovered from a woman in her forties or fifties with Graves' hyperthyroidism. Sequencing input: blood. The CDR3 DNA is TGCGCCAGCAGCTTGGTCGGGATAGCTTACGAGCAGTACTTC. The encoded protein is CASSLVGIAYEQYF. Using reference TRBV5-1 and TRBJ2-7 for the parts outside the CDR3, the full variable domain is KAGVTQTPRYLIKTRGQQVTLSCSPISGHRSVSWYQQTPGQGLQFLFEYFSETQRNKGNFPGRFSGRQFSNSRSEMNVSTLELGDSALYLCASSLVGIAYEQYFGPGTRLTVT.